These T cell receptor beta chains were read from a single sample in a study of T-cell reconstitution after alpha-beta-depleted transplantation in children. TCRdb reprocessed the PCR reads via MiXCR and lists one record per CDR3 protein. This sample has 250,000 to 400,000 distinct CDR3 sequences; about a quarter occur once, and the top ten carry roughly 11%. Sequenced material: PBMCs, mostly from graft donor cells, taken 180 days after TCRalphabeta/CD19-depleted stem cell transplant. Receptor source: a male patient aged 10 to 17 who had a stem cell transplant for acute lymphoblastic leukemia, so the T cells may come from the graft donor. CDR3s leave out the opening cysteine and the closing phenylalanine or tryptophan. The D gene is left open where the match is weak.

j_call v_call d_call cdr3_aa
TRBJ1-5 TRBV20-1 - SARGDSNQPQH
TRBJ2-5 TRBV7-9 TRBD2 ASSSGRLADAQETQY
TRBJ2-7 TRBV3-1 TRBD2 ASSLLDGGTFIEQY
TRBJ2-3 TRBV10-3 TRBD2 AISDTSGESTDTQY
TRBJ2-7 TRBV3-1 TRBD2 ASSQVGRAYEQY
TRBJ2-5 TRBV5-1 - ASSLVVNQETQY
TRBJ2-4 TRBV5-6 - ASSFRLTLAKNIQY
TRBJ1-5 TRBV6-2/TRBV6-3 TRBD1 ASRPFDRGRNQPQH
TRBJ2-3 TRBV5-6 - ASSIRGGGTDTQY
TRBJ2-5 TRBV12-3/TRBV12-4 TRBD1 ASKAGGAETQY
TRBJ2-2 TRBV29-1 - SVEDPGVNTGELF
TRBJ1-5 TRBV5-1 TRBD1 ASSLWDRGSNQPQH
TRBJ2-1 TRBV15 - ATSRENNYNEQF
TRBJ1-4 TRBV7-6 - ASSLRSMGEKLF